The present T cell receptor (beta chain) was sequenced within a study of T cells in Graves' hyperthyroidism and ophthalmopathy. Points from the study as a whole: In validation, the model predicted ophthalmopathy. These predictions came a median about 6.5 months before onset.

TCR beta CDR3 regions were amplified from RNA. Researchers ran a first-round RT-PCR on the TCR CDR3 using the HTBI primer set. TCRdb ran MiXCR on the multiplex PCR reads and lists one entry per CDR3 protein. The data contain about 540,000 distinct CDR3 sequences, 35% to 55% of them singletons. This clonotype was found a few times. Its target is unknown. In germline, CDR1 is SEHNR, CDR2 FQNEAQ (reference sequence). Trimming stripped 6 bases from V and 3 bases from J, with 15 bases between. CDR3 length: 15 residues. Calling Graves' hyperthyroidism stable meant ophthalmopathy did not progress within 18 months.

This chain joins TRBV7-9 and TRBJ1-5; D gene unclear. The clonotype originates from a woman between 18 and 29 years old with Graves' hyperthyroidism. The sequenced sample was peripheral blood or thyroid tissue (not recorded which). Here the CDR3 reads CASSLSVRLNQPQHF. CDR3 bases: TGTGCCAGCAGTTTATCGGTCAGGCTCAATCAGCCCCAGCATTTT.